This TCR beta chain was found in a study of CD8 T cells in Susac syndrome. Study results and caveats: The relatively small number of individuals in the TCR sequencing and HLA analysis was acknowledged by the study.

From blood CD8+ and CD4+ T cells, TCR beta sequences were generated. Negative isolation was used for CD8+ and CD4+ T cells and FACS enrichment for TEMRA cells. Details on this clonotype: Its specificity is unknown.

Trimming removed 5 bases from V and 4 bases from J; junction bases left unmatched: 6. CDR1 is MNHEY and CDR2 is SMNVEV in the germline V gene (reference sequence). There are 14 residues in the CDR3. RNA totalling about 0.45 to 1 ug underwent reverse transcription with random hexamers. Across 54 Vbeta and 13 Jbeta, TCR beta CDR3 was amplified with immunoSEQ multiplex PCR. In TCRdb, the immunoSEQ multiplex PCR reads were re-called with MiXCR into one record per CDR3 protein. Of about 80,000 distinct CDR3 sequences listed, around nine tenths are singletons. The sample consisted of CD8+ T cells from PBMCs. The clonotype was recovered from a human donor with multiple sclerosis. V gene TRBV27 combines with J gene TRBJ2-7; TRBD1 matches at 9 bases. Here the CDR3 reads CASSPGTGWYEQYF. The DNA for the CDR3 is TGTGCCAGCAGTCCCGGGACAGGGTGGTACGAGCAGTACTTC.